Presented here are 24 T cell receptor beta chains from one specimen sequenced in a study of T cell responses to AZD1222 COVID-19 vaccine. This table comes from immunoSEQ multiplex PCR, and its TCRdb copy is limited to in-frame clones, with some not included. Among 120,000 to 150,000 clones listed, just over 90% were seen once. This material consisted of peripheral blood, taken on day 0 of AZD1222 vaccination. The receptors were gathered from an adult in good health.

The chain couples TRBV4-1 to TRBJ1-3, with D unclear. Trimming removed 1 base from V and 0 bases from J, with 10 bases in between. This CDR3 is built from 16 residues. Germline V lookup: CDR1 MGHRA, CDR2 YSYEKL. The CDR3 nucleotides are TGCGCCAGCAGCCAAGCACAGCTCAGCTCTGGAAACACCATATATTTT. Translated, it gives CASSQAQLSSGNTIYF.

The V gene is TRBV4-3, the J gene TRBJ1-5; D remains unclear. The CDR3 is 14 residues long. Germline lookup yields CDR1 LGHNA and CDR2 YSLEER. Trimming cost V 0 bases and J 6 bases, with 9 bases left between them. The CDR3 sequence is CASSQDRLSQPQHF. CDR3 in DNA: TGCGCCAGCAGCCAAGATCGTTTGAGTCAGCCCCAGCATTTT.

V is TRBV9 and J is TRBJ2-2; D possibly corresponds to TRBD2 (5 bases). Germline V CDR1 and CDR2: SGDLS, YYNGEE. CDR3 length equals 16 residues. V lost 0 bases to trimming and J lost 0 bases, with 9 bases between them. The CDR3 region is CASSVATSPNTGELFF. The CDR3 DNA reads TGTGCCAGCAGCGTAGCTACTAGTCCGAACACCGGGGAGCTGTTTTTT.

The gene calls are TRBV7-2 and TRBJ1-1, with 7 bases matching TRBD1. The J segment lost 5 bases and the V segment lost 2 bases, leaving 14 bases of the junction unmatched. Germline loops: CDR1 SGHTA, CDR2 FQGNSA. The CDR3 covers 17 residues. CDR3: CASSLIQGGASLTEAFF. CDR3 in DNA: TGTGCCAGCAGCTTAATTCAAGGGGGCGCGAGCTTAACTGAAGCTTTCTTT.

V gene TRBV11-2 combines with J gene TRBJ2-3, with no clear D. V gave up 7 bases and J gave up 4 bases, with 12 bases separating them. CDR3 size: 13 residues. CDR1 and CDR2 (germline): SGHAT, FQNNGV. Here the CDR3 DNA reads TGTGCCAGCACCCGGTTAAGCCCAGATACGCAGTATTTT. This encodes CASTRLSPDTQYF.

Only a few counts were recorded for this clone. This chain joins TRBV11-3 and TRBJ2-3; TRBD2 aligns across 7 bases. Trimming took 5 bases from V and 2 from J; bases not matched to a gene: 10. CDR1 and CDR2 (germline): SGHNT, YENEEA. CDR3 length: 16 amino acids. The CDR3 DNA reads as TGTGCCAGCAGCGCAAGCGGGAACGATGTCACAGATACGCAGTATTTT. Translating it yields CASSASGNDVTDTQYF.

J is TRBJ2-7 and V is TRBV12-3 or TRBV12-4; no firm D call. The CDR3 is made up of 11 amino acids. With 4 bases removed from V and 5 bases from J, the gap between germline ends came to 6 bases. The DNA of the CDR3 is TGTGCCAGCAGTTGGCGTGACGAGCAGTACTTC. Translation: CASSWRDEQYF.

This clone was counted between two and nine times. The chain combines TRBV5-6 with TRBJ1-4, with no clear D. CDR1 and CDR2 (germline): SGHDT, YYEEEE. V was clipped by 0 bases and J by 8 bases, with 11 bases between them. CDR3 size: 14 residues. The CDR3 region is CASSLGVFREKLFF. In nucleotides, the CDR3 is TGTGCCAGCAGCTTGGGGGTTTTCAGGGAAAAACTGTTTTTT.

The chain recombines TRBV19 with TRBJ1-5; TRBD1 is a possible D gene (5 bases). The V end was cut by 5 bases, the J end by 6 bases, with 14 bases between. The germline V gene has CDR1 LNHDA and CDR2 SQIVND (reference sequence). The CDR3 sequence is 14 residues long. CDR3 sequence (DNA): TGTGCCAGTAGTCCCCCCGGGACGCCTCAGCCCCAGCATTTT. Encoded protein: CASSPPGTPQPQHF.

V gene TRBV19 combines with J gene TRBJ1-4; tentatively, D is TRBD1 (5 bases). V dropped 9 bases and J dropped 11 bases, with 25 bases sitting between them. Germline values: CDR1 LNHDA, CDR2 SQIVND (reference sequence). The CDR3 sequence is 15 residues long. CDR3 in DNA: TGTGCCAGCCAAAGGAGCTCCGGGACTTCTCCGAAACTGTTTTTT. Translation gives CASQRSSGTSPKLFF.

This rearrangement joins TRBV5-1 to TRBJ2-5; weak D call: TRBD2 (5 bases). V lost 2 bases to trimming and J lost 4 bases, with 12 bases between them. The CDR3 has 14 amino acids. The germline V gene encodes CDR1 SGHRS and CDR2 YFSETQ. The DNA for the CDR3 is TGCGCCAGCAGCTTTGAACTAGAGGGAGAGACCCAGTACTTC. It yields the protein CASSFELEGETQYF.

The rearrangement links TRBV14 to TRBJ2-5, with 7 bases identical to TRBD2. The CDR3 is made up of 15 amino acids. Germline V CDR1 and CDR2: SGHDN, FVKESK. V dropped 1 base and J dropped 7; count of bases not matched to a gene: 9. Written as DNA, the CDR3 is TGTGCCAGCAGCCAAGGGCTAGCGGCAGGCCTGACCCAGTACTTC. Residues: CASSQGLAAGLTQYF.

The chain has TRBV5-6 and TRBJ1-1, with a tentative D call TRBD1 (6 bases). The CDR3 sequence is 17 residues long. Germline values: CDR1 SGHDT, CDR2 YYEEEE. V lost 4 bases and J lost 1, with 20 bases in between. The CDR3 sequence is CASSPMGGGGTNTEAFF. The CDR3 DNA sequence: TGTGCCAGCAGCCCCATGGGGGGCGGGGGAACGAACACTGAAGCTTTCTTT.

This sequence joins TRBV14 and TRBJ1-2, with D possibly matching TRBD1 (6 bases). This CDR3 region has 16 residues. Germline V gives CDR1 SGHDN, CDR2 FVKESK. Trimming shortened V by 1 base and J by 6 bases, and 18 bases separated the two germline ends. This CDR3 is CASSQGPFSRDNGYTF. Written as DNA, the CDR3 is TGTGCCAGCAGCCAAGGCCCCTTCTCCAGGGACAATGGCTACACCTTC.

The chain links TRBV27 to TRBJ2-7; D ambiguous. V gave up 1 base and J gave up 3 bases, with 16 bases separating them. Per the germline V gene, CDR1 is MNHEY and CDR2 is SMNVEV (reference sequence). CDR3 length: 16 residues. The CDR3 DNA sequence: TGTGCCAGCAGTTTATACGCTGGGGAATCGAGCTACGAGCAGTACTTC. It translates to CASSLYAGESSYEQYF.

Here the CDR3 reads CASRKAVERGSQYF. The CDR3, as DNA: TGTGCCAGCAGGAAGGCGGTAGAGAGGGGCTCGCAGTACTTC. The chain has TRBV2 and TRBJ2-7; perhaps D is TRBD1 or TRBD2 (5 bases each). V lost 6 bases, J lost 9 bases, and 21 bases lay in between. Germline loops: CDR1 SNHLY, CDR2 FYNNEI. The CDR3 spans 14 residues.

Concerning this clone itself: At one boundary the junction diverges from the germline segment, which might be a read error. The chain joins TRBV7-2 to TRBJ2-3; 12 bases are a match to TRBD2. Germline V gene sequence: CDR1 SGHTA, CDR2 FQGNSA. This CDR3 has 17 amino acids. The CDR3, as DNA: TGTGCCAGCAGCTTAGCACTAGCGGGGGGATCCACAAATACGCAGTATTTT. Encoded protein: CASSLALAGGSTNTQYF.

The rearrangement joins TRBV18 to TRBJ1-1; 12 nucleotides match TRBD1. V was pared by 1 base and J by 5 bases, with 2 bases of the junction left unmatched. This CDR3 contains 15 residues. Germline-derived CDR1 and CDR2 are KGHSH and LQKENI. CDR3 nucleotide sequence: TGTGCCAGCTCACCACGGGACAGGGGGCGGACTGAAGCTTTCTTT. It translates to CASSPRDRGRTEAFF.

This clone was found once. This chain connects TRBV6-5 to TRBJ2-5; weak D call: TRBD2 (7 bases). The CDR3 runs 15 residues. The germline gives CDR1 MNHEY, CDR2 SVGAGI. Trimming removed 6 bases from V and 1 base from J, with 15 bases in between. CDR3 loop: CASSGRGGTQETQYF. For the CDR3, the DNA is TGTGCCAGCAGCGGAAGGGGGGGGACCCAAGAGACCCAGTACTTC.

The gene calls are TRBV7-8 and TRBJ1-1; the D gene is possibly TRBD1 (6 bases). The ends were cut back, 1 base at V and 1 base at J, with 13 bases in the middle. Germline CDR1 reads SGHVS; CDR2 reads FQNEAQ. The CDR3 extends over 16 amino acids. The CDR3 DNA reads TGTGCCAGCAGCTTAGAAATCAGGGGCCCGAACACTGAAGCTTTCTTT. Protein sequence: CASSLEIRGPNTEAFF.

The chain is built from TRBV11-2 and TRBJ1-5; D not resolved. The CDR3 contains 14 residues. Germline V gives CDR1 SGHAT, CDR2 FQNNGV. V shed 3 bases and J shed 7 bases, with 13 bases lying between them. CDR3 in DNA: TGTGCCAGCAGCTTTGCGGGCGAGGGCCAGCCCCAGCATTTT. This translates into CASSFAGEGQPQHF.

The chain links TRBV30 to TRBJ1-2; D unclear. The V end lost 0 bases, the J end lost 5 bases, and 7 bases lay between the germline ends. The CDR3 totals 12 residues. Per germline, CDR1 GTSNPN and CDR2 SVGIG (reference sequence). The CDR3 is CAWSVTVYGYTF. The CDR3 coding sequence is TGTGCCTGGAGTGTAACGGTATATGGCTACACCTTC.

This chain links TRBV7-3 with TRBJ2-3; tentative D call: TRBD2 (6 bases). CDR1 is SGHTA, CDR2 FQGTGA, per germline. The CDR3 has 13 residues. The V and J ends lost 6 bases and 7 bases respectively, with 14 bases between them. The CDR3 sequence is CASSFTGANTQYF. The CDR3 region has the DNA TGTGCCAGCAGTTTCACGGGAGCCAATACGCAGTATTTT.

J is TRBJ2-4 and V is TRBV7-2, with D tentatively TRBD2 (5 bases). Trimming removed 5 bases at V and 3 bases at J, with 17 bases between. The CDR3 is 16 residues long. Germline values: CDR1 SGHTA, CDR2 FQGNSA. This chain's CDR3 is CASSPRGSKDKNIQYF. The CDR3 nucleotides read TGTGCCAGCAGCCCGAGAGGGAGTAAAGACAAAAACATTCAGTACTTC.